The 28 T cell receptor beta chains below were found in one sample sequenced in a study of cytomegalovirus exposure and HLA in healthy donors. In the PCR, 60 Vbeta and 13 Jbeta primers were used. Sequencing was performed with immunoSEQ multiplex PCR; in TCRdb, only in-frame clones are kept and a portion is missing. The table records about 160,000 clones, 70% to 85% of them present only once. Sequenced: PBMCs. Receptors originate from a man in his forties in good health and CMV-seronegative.

Comment on this clone: The junction does not match germline at one end; this may be a read error. This chain connects TRBV11-2 to TRBJ2-3; the match to TRBD2 covers 9 bases. The CDR3 covers 15 residues. Looked up from germline, CDR1 is SGHAT and CDR2 is FQNNGV. CDR3 in amino acids: CANSLGASGAVTQYF. CDR3 nucleotides: TGTGCCAACAGCTTAGGAGCTAGCGGGGCCGTTACGCAGTATTTT.

Points on this clone: The junction does not match germline at one end; this may be a read error. DNA for the CDR3: TGTGCCTGGAGTGTATCGGGTACTGGGGCCAACGGCCTGACTTTC. Protein sequence: CAWSVSGTGANGLTF. This sequence joins TRBV30 and TRBJ2-6; maybe TRBD1 (5 bases). There are 15 residues in the CDR3. The germline V gene has CDR1 GTSNPN and CDR2 SVGIG (reference sequence).

This rearrangement joins TRBV5-1 to TRBJ1-1; D ambiguous. Germline CDR1 is SGHRS and CDR2 is YFSETQ. This CDR3 region has 15 residues. Trimming shortened V by 4 bases and J by 2 bases, and 15 bases separated the two germline ends. DNA of the CDR3: TGCGCCAGCAGCGTGTTTAGAGGCGAAAACACTGAAGCTTTCTTT. It is translated as CASSVFRGENTEAFF.

J is TRBJ2-1 and V is TRBV27, with 11 bases lining up with TRBD2. This CDR3 is built from 15 residues. J was trimmed by 9 bases and V by 4 bases; bases with no gene match: 8. Germline V gene sequence: CDR1 MNHEY, CDR2 SMNVEV (reference sequence). The CDR3 sequence is CASSYTSGRYGEQFF. The CDR3 DNA reads TGTGCCAGCAGTTATACTAGCGGGAGATACGGTGAGCAGTTCTTC.

The count of this clone is one. The rearrangement links TRBV7-6 to TRBJ2-7, with D perhaps TRBD2 (6 bases). The CDR3 runs to 16 residues. Trimming shortened V by 5 bases and J by 2 bases, and 19 bases separated the two germline ends. The germline gives CDR1 SGHVS, CDR2 FNYEAQ. CDR3 sequence reads: CASSLRGPGGPYEQYF. The CDR3 DNA sequence: TGTGCCAGCAGCCTCCGGGGTCCCGGGGGACCCTACGAGCAGTACTTC.

V and J are TRBV5-1 and TRBJ2-1; D is undetermined. Trimming took 3 bases from V and 0 from J, leaving 10 bases between them. This CDR3 is built from 15 residues. Germline V gene lookup returns CDR1 SGHRS and CDR2 YFSETQ. CDR3: CASSSSSFSYNEQFF. For the CDR3, the DNA is TGCGCCAGCAGCTCGTCTAGTTTCTCCTACAATGAGCAGTTCTTC.

This rearrangement joins TRBV6-1 to TRBJ2-5; D uncertain. V was pared by 0 bases and J by 2 bases, with 13 bases between. CDR3 length: 16 amino acids. Germline CDR1 is MNHNS and CDR2 is SASEGT. CDR3 nucleotides: TGTGCCAGCAGTGAAGCGCATCAGCGTAGTCAAGAGACCCAGTACTTC. Translated, it gives CASSEAHQRSQETQYF.

This clone was seen just once. The CDR3 loop reads CATSSGTSGYNEQFF. CDR3 nucleotides: TGTGCCACCAGCAGCGGGACTAGCGGCTACAATGAGCAGTTCTTC. The chain employs TRBV15 and TRBJ2-1; 11 positions agree with TRBD2. The trim removed 3 bases at V and 3 bases at J, leaving 1 base unmatched. The CDR3 totals 15 residues. Germline V gives CDR1 LNHNV, CDR2 YYDKDF (reference sequence).

Comments on this clone: Different DNA sequences within this sample yield the same CDR3. This chain joins TRBV2 and TRBJ2-5; D possibly corresponds to TRBD2 (5 bases). This CDR3 has 13 amino acids. The germline gives CDR1 SNHLY, CDR2 FYNNEI. Deletions cut 3 bases from V and 3 bases from J, with 8 bases between. For the CDR3, the DNA is TGTGCCAGCAGTGATGACGGGGAAGAGACCCAGTACTTC. Its translation: CASSDDGEETQYF.

This clone was seen only a few times. CDR3 nucleotides: TGTGCCAGCAGCGCTCCGGGACTAGAAAACATTCAGTACTTC. It translates to CASSAPGLENIQYF. The rearrangement uses TRBV5-6 and TRBJ2-4, with TRBD2 identical over 8 bases. There are 14 residues in the CDR3. Germline V gives CDR1 SGHDT, CDR2 YYEEEE. Trimming took 4 bases from V and 5 from J; bases not matched to a gene: 5. Complete variable domain (other parts from reference TRBV5-6 and TRBJ2-4): DAGVTQSPTHLIKTRGQQVTLRCSPKSGHDTVSWYQQALGQGPQFIFQYYEEEERQRGNFPDRFSGHQFPNYSSELNVNALLLGDSALYLCASSAPGLENIQYFGAGTRLSVL.

The V call is TRBV28, the J call TRBJ1-2, with D maybe TRBD1 (6 bases). Germline CDR1 is MDHEN and CDR2 is SYDVKM. CDR3 size: 11 residues. Trimming removed 7 bases from V and 6 bases from J, with 9 bases in between. The CDR3 region is CASIRGDGYTF. DNA of the CDR3: TGTGCCAGCATCAGGGGCGATGGCTACACCTTC.

This chain links TRBV6-4 with TRBJ2-3, with a tentative D call TRBD2 (5 bases). Germline CDR1 and CDR2: MRHNA and SNTAGT. The CDR3 covers 16 residues. V gave up 6 bases and J gave up 1 base, with 17 bases separating them. CDR3 nucleotide sequence: TGTGCCAGCAGCCAACGGGGTAGCACGGGCACAGATACGCAGTATTTT. Protein: CASSQRGSTGTDTQYF.

This clone was observed a few times. The gene calls are TRBV13 and TRBJ2-1; 12 bases line up with TRBD2. After removal of 3 bases from V and 5 bases from J, the junction contained 8 bases not matched to a gene. CDR3 length: 17 amino acids. Germline V gives CDR1 PRHDT, CDR2 FYEKMQ (reference sequence). CDR3 residues: CASSFGTSGLFDNEQFF. CDR3 nucleotides: TGTGCCAGCAGCTTCGGGACTAGCGGGCTCTTTGACAATGAGCAGTTCTTC.

The gene calls are TRBV7-6 and TRBJ2-3; D is possibly TRBD2 (5 bases). The CDR3 runs 16 residues. V was shortened by 2 bases and J by 7 bases, with 19 bases between the two germline ends. CDR1 is SGHVS, CDR2 FNYEAQ, per germline. The CDR3 protein is CASSLSVSDSINTQYF. For the CDR3, the DNA is TGTGCCAGCAGCTTATCAGTTAGCGACTCCATAAATACGCAGTATTTT.

This clone was seen a single time. The genes are TRBV9 and TRBJ2-5; possibly TRBD1 for D (6 bases). Trimming left V 3 bases short and J 2 bases short, with 11 bases between. Germline lookup yields CDR1 SGDLS and CDR2 YYNGEE. The CDR3 consists of 14 residues. The DNA for the CDR3 is TGTGCCAGCAGCGGTACAGGGCATCAAGAGACCCAGTACTTC. Protein product: CASSGTGHQETQYF. The whole variable domain, filled in from reference TRBV9 and TRBJ2-5, reads DSGVTQTPKHLITATGQRVTLRCSPRSGDLSVYWYQQSLDQGLQFLIQYYNGEERAKGNILERFSAQQFPDLHSELNLSSLELGDSALYFCASSGTGHQETQYFGPGTRLLVL.

CDR3 bases: TGTGCCAGCAGGCCCGGACCGGGAGACCATCAGCCCCAGCATTTT. It yields the protein CASRPGPGDHQPQHF. The chain has TRBV28 and TRBJ1-5; D ambiguous. Germline CDR1 and CDR2: MDHEN and SYDVKM. Deletions cut 6 bases from V and 5 bases from J, with 17 bases between. The CDR3 loop spans 15 amino acids.

This clone was recorded a few times. The V and J genes are TRBV18 and TRBJ1-1; D not resolved. This CDR3 spans 15 amino acids. V lost 2 bases, J lost 0 bases, and 10 bases lay in between. Germline V gene lookup returns CDR1 KGHSH and CDR2 LQKENI. The CDR3 DNA reads as TGTGCCAGCTCACCAAACGCAGAAATGAACACTGAAGCTTTCTTT. It translates to CASSPNAEMNTEAFF.

This clone was seen a single time. This chain connects TRBV27 to TRBJ2-6; TRBD2 matches 8 bases. Germline lookup yields CDR1 MNHEY and CDR2 SMNVEV (reference sequence). The CDR3 contains 19 residues. The ends lost 6 bases at V and 3 bases at J; junction bases unmatched: 16. CDR3 nucleotide sequence: TGTGCCAGCAGGCGAGATCGGGGGGGAACTCCTGTTGGGGCCAACGTCCTGACTTTC. This sequence encodes CASRRDRGGTPVGANVLTF.

The rearrangement joins TRBV30 to TRBJ2-2; TRBD2 agrees at 9 bases. This CDR3 has 13 residues. The ends lost 6 bases at V and 4 bases at J; junction bases unmatched: 3. Germline values: CDR1 GTSNPN, CDR2 SVGIG (reference sequence). The CDR3 nucleotides read TGTGCCTGCCAGCGGGAGGTCACCGGGGAGCTGTTTTTT. Its protein product is CACQREVTGELFF.

The J gene is TRBJ2-2, the V gene TRBV9; D is ambiguous. Germline-derived CDR1 and CDR2 are SGDLS and YYNGEE. Trimming cost V 3 bases and J 0 bases, with 3 bases left between them. The CDR3 loop spans 13 amino acids. The DNA for the CDR3 is TGTGCCAGCAGCGACACGAACACCGGGGAGCTGTTTTTT. It codes for CASSDTNTGELFF.

This rearrangement joins TRBV7-2 to TRBJ2-7, with D possibly TRBD1 on 5 matching bases. CDR1 SGHTA and CDR2 FQGNSA come from the germline V gene. Trimming stripped 2 bases from V and 3 bases from J, with 14 bases between. The CDR3 has 15 amino acids. The chain's CDR3 is CASSLRQSGFYEQYF. CDR3 bases: TGTGCCAGCAGCTTACGTCAATCAGGGTTCTACGAGCAGTACTTC.

The table lists this clone with a count of one. The CDR3 spells CASRGASNEKLFF. DNA of the CDR3: TGCGCCAGCAGAGGGGCATCTAATGAAAAACTGTTTTTT. This sequence joins TRBV10-2 and TRBJ1-4; possible D gene TRBD1, 5 bases. The V gene's germline CDR1 is WSHSY and CDR2 SAAADI. Trimming shortened V by 6 bases and J by 3 bases, and 8 bases separated the two germline ends. This CDR3 has 13 amino acids.

The chain recombines TRBV5-1 with TRBJ1-1; tentatively, D is TRBD1 (5 bases). Germline V gene data show CDR1 as SGHRS and CDR2 as YFSETQ. The length of the CDR3 is 12 residues. The germline V and J ends were trimmed by 1 base and 4 bases, with 5 bases remaining between them. CDR3 coding DNA: TGCGCCAGCAGCTTGACAGGCACTGAAGCTTTCTTT. Protein: CASSLTGTEAFF.

Only a few counts were recorded for this clone. The rearrangement uses TRBV7-2 and TRBJ2-7; 7 bases are shared with TRBD1. CDR1 is SGHTA, CDR2 FQGNSA, per germline. The CDR3 sequence is 15 residues long. The J segment lost 6 bases and the V segment lost 1 base, leaving 9 bases of the junction unmatched. The CDR3 sequence is CASSLGPDRVREQYF. DNA of the CDR3: TGTGCCAGCAGCTTAGGCCCCGACAGGGTGCGCGAGCAGTACTTC.

The V and J genes are TRBV20-1 and TRBJ2-1, with D maybe TRBD2 (5 bases). This CDR3 comprises 11 residues. V was cut by 5 bases and J by 8 bases, with 10 bases left in between. Per germline, CDR1 DFQATT and CDR2 SNEGSKA (reference sequence). The CDR3 DNA sequence: TGCAGTGCTTCTACTAGAGATGAGCAGTTCTTC. It codes for CSASTRDEQFF.

V and J are TRBV18 and TRBJ2-7; TRBD2 is a possible D gene (5 bases). The CDR3 runs 16 residues. V was shortened by 0 bases and J by 1 base, with 13 bases between the two germline ends. Germline lookup yields CDR1 KGHSH and CDR2 LQKENI. The CDR3 DNA reads TGTGCCAGCTCACCACCGTCCGGGATGGGGTCCTACGAGCAGTACTTC. Protein sequence: CASSPPSGMGSYEQYF.

The rearrangement joins TRBV19 to TRBJ1-1; D gene uncertain. Germline CDR1 reads LNHDA; CDR2 reads SQIVND (reference sequence). Deletions cut 2 bases from V and 11 bases from J, with 21 bases between. The CDR3 is 15 amino acids. CDR3 in DNA: TGTGCCAGTAGTATAACGGTGGAGGAGGTTCGCTTGGCTTTCTTT. This gives the protein CASSITVEEVRLAFF.

The chain joins TRBV6-5 to TRBJ1-6; D is perhaps TRBD1 (5 bases). V gave up 6 bases and J gave up 9 bases, with 18 bases separating them. Germline CDR1 reads MNHEY; CDR2 reads SVGAGI. CDR3 size: 15 residues. CDR3 amino acids: CASRDRPFGGSPLHF. CDR3 in DNA: TGTGCCAGCAGAGACAGACCCTTCGGGGGTTCACCCCTCCACTTT.